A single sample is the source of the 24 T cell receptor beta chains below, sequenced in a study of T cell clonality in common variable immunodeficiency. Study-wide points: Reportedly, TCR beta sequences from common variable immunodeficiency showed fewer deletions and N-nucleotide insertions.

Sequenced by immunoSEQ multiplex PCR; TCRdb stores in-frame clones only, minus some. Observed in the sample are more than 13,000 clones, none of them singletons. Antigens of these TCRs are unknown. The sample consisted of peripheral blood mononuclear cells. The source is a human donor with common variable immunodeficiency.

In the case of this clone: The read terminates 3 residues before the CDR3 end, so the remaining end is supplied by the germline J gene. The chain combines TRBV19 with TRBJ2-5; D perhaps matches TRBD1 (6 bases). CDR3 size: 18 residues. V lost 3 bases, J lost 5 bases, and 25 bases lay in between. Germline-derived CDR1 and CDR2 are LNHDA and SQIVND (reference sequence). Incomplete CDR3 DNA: TGTGCCAGTAGTATCGCTGGGACACCCTATTCACTGCGTGAGACC. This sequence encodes CASSIAGTPYSLRET. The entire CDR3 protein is CASSIAGTPYSLRETQYF.

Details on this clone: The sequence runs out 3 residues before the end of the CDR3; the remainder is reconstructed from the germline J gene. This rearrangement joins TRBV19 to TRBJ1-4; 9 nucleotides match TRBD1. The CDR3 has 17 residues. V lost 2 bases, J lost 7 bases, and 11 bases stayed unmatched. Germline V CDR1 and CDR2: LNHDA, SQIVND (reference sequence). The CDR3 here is CASSILRQGGLGEKLFF. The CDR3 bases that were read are TGTGCCAGTAGTATATTGAGACAGGGGGGCTTGGGTGAAAAA.

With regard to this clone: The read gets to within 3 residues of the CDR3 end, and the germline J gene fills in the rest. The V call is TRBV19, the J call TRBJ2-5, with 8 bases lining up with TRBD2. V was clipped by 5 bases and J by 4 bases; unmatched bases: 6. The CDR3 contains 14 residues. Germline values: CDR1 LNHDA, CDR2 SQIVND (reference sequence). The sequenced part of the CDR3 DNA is TGTGCCAGTAGTCCGGGGGGGGTCCGAGAGACC. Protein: CASSPGGVRET. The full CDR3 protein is CASSPGGVRETQYF. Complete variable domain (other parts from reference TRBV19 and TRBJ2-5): DGGITQSPKYLFRKEGQNVTLSCEQNLNHDAMYWYRQDPGQGLRLIYYSQIVNDFQKGDIAEGYSVSREKKESFPLTVTSAQKNPTAFYLCASSPGGVRETQYFGPGTRLLVL.

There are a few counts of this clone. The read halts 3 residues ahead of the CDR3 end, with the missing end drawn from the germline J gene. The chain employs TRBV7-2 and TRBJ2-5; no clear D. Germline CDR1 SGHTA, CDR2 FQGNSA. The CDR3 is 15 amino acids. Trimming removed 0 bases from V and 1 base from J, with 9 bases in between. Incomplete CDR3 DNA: TGTGCCAGCAGCTTAGCTAGGCAGGCCCAAGAGACC. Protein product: CASSLARQAQET. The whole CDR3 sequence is CASSLARQAQETQYF. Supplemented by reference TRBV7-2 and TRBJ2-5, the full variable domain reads GAGVSQSPSNKVTEKGKDVELRCDPISGHTALYWYRQSLGQGLEFLIYFQGNSAPDKSGLPSDRFSAERTGGSVSTLTIQRTQQEDSAVYLCASSLARQAQETQYFGPGTRLLVL.

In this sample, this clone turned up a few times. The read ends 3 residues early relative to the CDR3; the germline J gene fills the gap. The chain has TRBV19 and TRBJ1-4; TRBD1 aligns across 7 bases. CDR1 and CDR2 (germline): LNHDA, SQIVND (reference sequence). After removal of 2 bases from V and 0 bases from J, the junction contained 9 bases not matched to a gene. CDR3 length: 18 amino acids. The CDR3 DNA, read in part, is TGTGCCAGTAGTATAAGGGGGCCGCAGACCGCAACTAATGAAAAA. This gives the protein CASSIRGPQTATNEK. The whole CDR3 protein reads CASSIRGPQTATNEKLFF.

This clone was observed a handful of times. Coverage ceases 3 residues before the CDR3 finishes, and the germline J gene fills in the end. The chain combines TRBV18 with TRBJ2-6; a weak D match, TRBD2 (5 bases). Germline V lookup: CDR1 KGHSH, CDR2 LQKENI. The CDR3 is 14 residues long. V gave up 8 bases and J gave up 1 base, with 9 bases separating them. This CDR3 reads CASHEGSGANVLTF. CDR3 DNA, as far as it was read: TGTGCCAGCCACGAGGGTTCTGGGGCCAACGTC.

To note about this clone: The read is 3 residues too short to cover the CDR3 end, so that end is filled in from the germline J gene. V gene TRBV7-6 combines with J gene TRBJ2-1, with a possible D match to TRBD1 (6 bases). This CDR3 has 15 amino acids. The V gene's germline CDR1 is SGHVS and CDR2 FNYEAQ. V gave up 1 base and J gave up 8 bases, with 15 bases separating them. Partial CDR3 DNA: TGTGCCAGCAGCTTAGAGGACAGTTGGGGAGATGAG. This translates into CASSLEDSWGDE. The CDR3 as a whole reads CASSLEDSWGDEQFF.

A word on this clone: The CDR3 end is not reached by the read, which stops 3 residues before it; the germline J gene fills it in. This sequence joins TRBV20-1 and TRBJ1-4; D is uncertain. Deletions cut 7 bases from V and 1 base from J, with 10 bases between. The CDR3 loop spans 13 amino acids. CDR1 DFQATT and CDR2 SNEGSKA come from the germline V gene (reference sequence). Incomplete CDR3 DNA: TGCAGTGTACCAAGACTAACTAATGAAAAA. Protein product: CSVPRLTNEK. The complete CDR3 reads CSVPRLTNEKLFF.

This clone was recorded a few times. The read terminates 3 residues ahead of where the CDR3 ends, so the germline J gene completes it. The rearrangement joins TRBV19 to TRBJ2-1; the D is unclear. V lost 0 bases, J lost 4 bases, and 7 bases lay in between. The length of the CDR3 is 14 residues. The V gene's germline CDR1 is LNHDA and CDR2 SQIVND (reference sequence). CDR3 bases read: TGTGCCAGTAGTATAGATCACAGTTACAATGAG. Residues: CASSIDHSYNE. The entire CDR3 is CASSIDHSYNEQFF.

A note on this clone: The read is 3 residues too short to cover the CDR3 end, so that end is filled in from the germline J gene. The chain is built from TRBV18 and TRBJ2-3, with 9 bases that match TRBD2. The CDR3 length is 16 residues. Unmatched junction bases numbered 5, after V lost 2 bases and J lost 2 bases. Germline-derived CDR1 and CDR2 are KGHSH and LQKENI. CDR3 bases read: TGTGCCAGCTCACCAGCCAGCGGGGGGACCACAGATACG. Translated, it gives CASSPASGGTTDT. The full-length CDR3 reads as CASSPASGGTTDTQYF.

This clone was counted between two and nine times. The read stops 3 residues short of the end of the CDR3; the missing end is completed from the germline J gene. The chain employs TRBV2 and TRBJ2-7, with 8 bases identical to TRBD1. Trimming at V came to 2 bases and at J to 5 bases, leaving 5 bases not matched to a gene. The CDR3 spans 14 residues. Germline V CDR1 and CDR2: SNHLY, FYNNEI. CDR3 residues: CASSETGTGNEQYF. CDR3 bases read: TGTGCCAGCAGTGAAACCGGGACAGGTAACGAG.

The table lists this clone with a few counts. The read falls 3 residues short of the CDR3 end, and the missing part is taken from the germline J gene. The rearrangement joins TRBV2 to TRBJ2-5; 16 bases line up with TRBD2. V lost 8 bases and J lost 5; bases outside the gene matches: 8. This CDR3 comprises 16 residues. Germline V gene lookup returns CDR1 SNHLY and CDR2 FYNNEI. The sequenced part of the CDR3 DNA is TGTGCCAGCTCGGGGACTAGCGGGGGGGCAGGGGAGACC. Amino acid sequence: CASSGTSGGAGET. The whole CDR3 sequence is CASSGTSGGAGETQYF.

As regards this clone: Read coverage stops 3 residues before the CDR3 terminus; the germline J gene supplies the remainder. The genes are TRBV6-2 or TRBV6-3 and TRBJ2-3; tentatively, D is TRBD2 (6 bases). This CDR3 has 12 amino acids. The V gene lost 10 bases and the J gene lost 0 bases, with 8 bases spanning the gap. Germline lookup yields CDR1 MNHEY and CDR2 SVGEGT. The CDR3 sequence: CATAGSTDTQYF. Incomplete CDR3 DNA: TGTGCCACGGCGGGGAGCACAGATACG.

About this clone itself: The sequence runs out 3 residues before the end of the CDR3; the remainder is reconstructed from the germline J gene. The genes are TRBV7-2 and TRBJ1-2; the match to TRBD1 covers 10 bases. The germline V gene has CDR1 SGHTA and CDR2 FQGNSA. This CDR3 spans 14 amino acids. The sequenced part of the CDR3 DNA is TGTGCCAGTACCCGACAGGGGGCCTACAATGAG. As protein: CASTRQGAYNE. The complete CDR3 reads CASTRQGAYNEYTF.

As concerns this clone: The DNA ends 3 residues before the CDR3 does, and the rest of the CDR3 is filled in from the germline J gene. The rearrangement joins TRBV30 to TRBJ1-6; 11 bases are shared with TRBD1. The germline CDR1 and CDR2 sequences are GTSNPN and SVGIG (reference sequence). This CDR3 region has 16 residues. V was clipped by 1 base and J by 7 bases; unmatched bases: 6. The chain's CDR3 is CAWSARGTGGNSPLHF. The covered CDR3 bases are TGTGCCTGGAGTGCTCGAGGGACAGGGGGAAATTCACCC.

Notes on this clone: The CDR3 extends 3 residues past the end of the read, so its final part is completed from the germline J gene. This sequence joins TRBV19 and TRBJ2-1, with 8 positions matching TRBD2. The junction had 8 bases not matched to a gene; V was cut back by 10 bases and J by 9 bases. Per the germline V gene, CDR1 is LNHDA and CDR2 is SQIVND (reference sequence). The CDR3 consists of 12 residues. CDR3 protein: CATLSGVGEQFF. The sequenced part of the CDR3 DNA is TGTGCCACCCTTAGCGGGGTGGGTGAG.

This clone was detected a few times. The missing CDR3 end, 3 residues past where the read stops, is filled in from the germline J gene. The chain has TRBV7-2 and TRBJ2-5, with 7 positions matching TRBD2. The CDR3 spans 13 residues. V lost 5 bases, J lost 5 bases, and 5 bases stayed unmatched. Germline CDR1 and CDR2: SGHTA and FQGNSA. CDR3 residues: CASSPGTIETQYF. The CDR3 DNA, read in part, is TGTGCCAGCAGCCCAGGGACTATTGAGACC.

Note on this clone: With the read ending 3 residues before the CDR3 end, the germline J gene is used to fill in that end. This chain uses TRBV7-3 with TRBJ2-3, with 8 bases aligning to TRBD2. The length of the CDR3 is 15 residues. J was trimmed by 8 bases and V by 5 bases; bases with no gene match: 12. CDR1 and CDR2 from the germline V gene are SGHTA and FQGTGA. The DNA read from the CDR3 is TGTGCCAGCAGCCAAAGTAGCGGGGTAATTGGTACG. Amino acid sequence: CASSQSSGVIGT. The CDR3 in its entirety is CASSQSSGVIGTQYF.

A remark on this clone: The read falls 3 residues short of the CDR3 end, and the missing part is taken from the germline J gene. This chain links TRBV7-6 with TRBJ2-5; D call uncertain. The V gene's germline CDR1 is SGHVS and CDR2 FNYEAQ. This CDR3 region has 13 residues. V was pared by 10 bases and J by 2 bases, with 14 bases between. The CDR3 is CATSPVRQETQYF. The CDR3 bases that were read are TGTGCCACTTCCCCAGTAAGGCAAGAGACC.

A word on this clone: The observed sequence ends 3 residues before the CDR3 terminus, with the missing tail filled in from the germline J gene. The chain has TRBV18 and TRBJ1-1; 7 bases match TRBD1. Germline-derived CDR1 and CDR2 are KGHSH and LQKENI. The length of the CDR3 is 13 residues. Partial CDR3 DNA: TGTGCCAGCTCACCAGGCAGGGGGGAGCGA. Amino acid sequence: CASSPGRGER. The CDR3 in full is CASSPGRGERAFF.

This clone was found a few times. CDR3 bases read: TGTGCCAGCAGCACACAGGGCTACTCCTACGAG. It codes for CASSTQGYSYE. The whole CDR3 reads CASSTQGYSYEQYF. The V and J genes are TRBV13 and TRBJ2-7, with D tentatively TRBD1 (6 bases). The read gets to within 3 residues of the CDR3 end, and the germline J gene fills in the rest. Germline V CDR1 and CDR2: PRHDT, FYEKMQ (reference sequence). The CDR3 is 14 amino acids. V was cut by 5 bases and J by 0 bases, with 11 bases left in between. The entire variable domain, with the rest obtained from reference TRBV13 and TRBJ2-7, is as follows: AAGVIQSPRHLIKEKRETATLKCYPIPRHDTVYWYQQGPGQDPQFLISFYEKMQSDKGSIPDRFSAQQFSDYHSELNMSSLELGDSALYFCASSTQGYSYEQYFGPGTRLTVT.

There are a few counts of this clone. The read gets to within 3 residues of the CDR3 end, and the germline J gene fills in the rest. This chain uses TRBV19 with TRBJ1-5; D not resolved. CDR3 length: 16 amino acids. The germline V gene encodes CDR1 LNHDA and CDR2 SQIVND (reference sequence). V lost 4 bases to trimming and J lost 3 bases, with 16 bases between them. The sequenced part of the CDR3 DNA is TGTGCCAGTAGTAGTCGAGGGCCGACCCACAATCAGCCC. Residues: CASSSRGPTHNQP. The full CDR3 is CASSSRGPTHNQPQHF.

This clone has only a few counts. CDR3 in amino acids: CASSPIRYQETQYF. The covered CDR3 bases are TGTGCCAGCTCACCAATTCGGTACCAAGAGACC. The rearrangement uses TRBV18 and TRBJ2-5; D gene unclear. Read data end 3 residues before the CDR3 end; the end is taken from the germline J gene. The CDR3 has 14 residues. Germline V CDR1 and CDR2: KGHSH, LQKENI. V was shortened by 2 bases and J by 0 bases, with 7 bases between the two germline ends.

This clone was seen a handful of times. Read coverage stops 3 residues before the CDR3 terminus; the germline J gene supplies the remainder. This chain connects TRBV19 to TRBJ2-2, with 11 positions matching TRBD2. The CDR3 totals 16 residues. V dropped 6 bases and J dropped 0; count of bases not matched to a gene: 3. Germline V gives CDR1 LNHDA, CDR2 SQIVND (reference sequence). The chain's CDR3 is CASSETSGTNTGELFF. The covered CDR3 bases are TGTGCCAGTAGCGAGACTAGCGGGACGAACACCGGGGAG.